This T cell receptor beta chain was recorded in a study of Graves' ophthalmopathy and Graves' hyperthyroidism. Study background: Prior to any treatment, peripheral blood was collected at the time of initial diagnosis.

The study, taken as a whole, reports: A classifier, a 13-signature model, separated ophthalmopathy from stable hyperthyroidism with 87.88% sensitivity and roughly 80% specificity.

Clinical symptoms, serum thyroxine, TRAb, thyroid ultrasound and orbital computed tomography determined diagnosis. For repertoire sequencing, the TCR beta CDR3 regions were amplified from RNA transcripts. HTBI primers served in a first-round RT-PCR, which a second-round multiplex PCR followed. From the multiplex PCR reads, TCRdb called clonotypes with MiXCR, one entry per CDR3 protein. The table records hundreds of thousands of distinct CDR3 sequences, about a fifth of them present only once. This clonotype was seen at least ten times. What it binds is not known. The sequence came from a young woman with stable Graves' hyperthyroidism. Some clones in this sample may be carry-over from other donors' samples. The sample comprised peripheral blood.

CDR3 sequence (DNA): TGCAGTGCTAGAGATAGGGACTCCTTCTACGAGCAGTACTTC. Its translation: CSARDRDSFYEQYF. This chain uses TRBV20-1 with TRBJ2-7; D possibly corresponds to TRBD2 (6 bases). This CDR3 contains 14 residues. Trimming took 0 bases from V and 3 from J, leaving 12 bases between them. From germline, CDR1 is DFQATT and CDR2 SNEGSKA (reference sequence).